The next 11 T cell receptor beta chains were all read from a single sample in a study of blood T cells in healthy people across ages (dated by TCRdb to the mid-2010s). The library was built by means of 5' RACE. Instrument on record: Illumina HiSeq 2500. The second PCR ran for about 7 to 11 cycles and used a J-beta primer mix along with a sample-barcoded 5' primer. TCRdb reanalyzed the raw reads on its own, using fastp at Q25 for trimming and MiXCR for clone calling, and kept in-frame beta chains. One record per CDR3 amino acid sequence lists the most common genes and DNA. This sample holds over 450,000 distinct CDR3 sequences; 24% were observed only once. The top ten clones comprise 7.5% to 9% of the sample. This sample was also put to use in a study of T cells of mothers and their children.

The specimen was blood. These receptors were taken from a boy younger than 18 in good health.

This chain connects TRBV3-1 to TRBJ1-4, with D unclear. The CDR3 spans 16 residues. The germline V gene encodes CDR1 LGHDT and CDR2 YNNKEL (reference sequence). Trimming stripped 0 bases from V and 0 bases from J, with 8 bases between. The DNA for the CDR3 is TGTGCCAGCAGCCAAGATTCGGCGGCAACTAATGAAAAACTGTTTTTT. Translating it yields CASSQDSAATNEKLFF.

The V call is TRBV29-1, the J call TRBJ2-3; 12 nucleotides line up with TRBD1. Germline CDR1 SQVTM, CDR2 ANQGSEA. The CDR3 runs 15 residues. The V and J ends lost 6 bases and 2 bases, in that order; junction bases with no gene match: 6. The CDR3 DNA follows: TGCAGCGTCCTTGGGACAGGGGGCATCACAGATACGCAGTATTTT. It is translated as CSVLGTGGITDTQYF.

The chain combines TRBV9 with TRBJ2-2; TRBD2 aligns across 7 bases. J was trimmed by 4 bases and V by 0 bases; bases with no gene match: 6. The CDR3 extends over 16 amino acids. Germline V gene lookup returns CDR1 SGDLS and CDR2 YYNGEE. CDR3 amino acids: CASSVVGGASTGELFF. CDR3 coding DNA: TGTGCCAGCAGCGTAGTGGGAGGGGCGAGCACCGGGGAGCTGTTTTTT.

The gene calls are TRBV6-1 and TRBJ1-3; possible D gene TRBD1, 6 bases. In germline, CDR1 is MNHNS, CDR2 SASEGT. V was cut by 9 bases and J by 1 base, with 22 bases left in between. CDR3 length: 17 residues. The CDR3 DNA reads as TGTGCCAGAATCCGGGGACACCCAGAACAGTCTGGAAACACCATATATTTT. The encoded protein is CARIRGHPEQSGNTIYF.

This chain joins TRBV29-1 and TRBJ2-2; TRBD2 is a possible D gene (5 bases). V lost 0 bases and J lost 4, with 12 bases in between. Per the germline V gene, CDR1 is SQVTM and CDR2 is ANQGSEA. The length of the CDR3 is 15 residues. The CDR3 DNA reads TGCAGCGTTGAAGATCCTAGCTCAGGCACCGGGGAGCTGTTTTTT. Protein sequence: CSVEDPSSGTGELFF.

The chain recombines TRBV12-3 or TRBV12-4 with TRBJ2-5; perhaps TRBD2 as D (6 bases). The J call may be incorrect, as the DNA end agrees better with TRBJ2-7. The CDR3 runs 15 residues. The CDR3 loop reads CASSLQRALTYEQYF. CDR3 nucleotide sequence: TGTGCCAGCAGTTTACAGCGGGCGCTAACCTACGAGCAGTACTTC.

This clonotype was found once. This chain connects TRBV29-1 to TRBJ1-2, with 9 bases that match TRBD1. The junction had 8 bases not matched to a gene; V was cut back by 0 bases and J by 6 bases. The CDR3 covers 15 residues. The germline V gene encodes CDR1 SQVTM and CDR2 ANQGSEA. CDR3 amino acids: CSVEEILQGADGYTF. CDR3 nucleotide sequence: TGCAGCGTTGAAGAGATTCTACAGGGGGCCGATGGCTACACCTTC.

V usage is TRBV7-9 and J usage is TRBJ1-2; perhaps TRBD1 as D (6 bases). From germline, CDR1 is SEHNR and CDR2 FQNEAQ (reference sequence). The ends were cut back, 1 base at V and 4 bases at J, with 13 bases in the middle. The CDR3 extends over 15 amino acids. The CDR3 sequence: CASSLDLDRIYGYTF. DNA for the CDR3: TGTGCCAGCAGCTTAGACCTTGACAGGATCTATGGCTACACCTTC.

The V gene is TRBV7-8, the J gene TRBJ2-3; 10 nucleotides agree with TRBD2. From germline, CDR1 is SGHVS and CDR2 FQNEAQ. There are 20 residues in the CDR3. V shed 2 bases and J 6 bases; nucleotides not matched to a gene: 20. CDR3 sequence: CASSLITGSASGGRWDTQYF. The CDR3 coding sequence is TGTGCCAGCAGCTTAATCACGGGATCGGCTAGCGGGGGAAGGTGGGATACGCAGTATTTT.

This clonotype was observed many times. CDR3 region: CSVEAGLGAGAKNIQYF. DNA of the CDR3: TGCAGCGTTGAAGCGGGGCTGGGGGCTGGAGCCAAAAACATTCAGTACTTC. V usage is TRBV29-1 and J usage is TRBJ2-4; D may be TRBD1 (6 bases). Germline V gene sequence: CDR1 SQVTM, CDR2 ANQGSEA. The CDR3 is made up of 17 amino acids. V was shortened by 1 base and J by 0 bases, with 16 bases between the two germline ends. Based on the CDR3 plus reference TRBV29-1 and TRBJ2-4, the full variable domain is SAVISQKPSRDICQRGTSLTIQCQVDSQVTMMFWYRQQPGQSLTLIATANQGSEATYESGFVIDKFPISRPNLTFSTLTVSNMSPEDSSIYLCSVEAGLGAGAKNIQYFGAGTRLSVL.

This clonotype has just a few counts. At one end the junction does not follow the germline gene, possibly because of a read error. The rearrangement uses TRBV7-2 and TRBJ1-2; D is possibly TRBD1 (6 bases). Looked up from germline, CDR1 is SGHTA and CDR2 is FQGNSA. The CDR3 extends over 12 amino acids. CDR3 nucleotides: TGTGCCAGCAGCCCCACCCCGGGACATCACCACTTC. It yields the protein CASSPTPGHHHF.